These 14 T cell receptor beta chains came from one sample sequenced in a study of T cells after posttransplantation cyclophosphamide. Produced via immunoSEQ multiplex PCR; TCRdb's table is partial and in-frame only. The sample shows about 52,000 clones, around 83% of them seen only once. Sequenced input: PBMCs. These TCRs come from a man aged 30-40 years with a blood cancer, CMV-positive, and with a related stem cell donor.

This clone was seen more than once but under ten times. The CDR3 DNA is TGTGCCAGCAGAGGAGGCTATAGCGGGAGCTCCTACGAGCAGTACTTC. It codes for CASRGGYSGSSYEQYF. V and J are TRBV2 and TRBJ2-7; 9 bases are shared with TRBD2. The germline CDR1 and CDR2 sequences are SNHLY and FYNNEI. The length of the CDR3 is 16 residues. V dropped 6 bases and J dropped 0; count of bases not matched to a gene: 9.

The chain couples TRBV19 to TRBJ2-2; tentatively, D is TRBD1 (5 bases). Germline values: CDR1 LNHDA, CDR2 SQIVND (reference sequence). Trimming pared 7 bases from V and 7 bases from J, leaving 19 bases between. This CDR3 has 15 amino acids. CDR3 region: CASNPWQGWNGELFF. DNA for the CDR3: TGTGCCAGTAATCCCTGGCAGGGATGGAACGGGGAGCTGTTTTTT.

This clone was seen a handful of times. The J gene is TRBJ2-7, the V gene TRBV11-2; 7 bases are a match to TRBD1. The CDR3 is 16 amino acids. V dropped 3 bases and J dropped 3; count of bases not matched to a gene: 11. Germline V CDR1 and CDR2: SGHAT, FQNNGV. CDR3 sequence (DNA): TGTGCCAGCAGCTTTACAAGCTCAGGGGGAAGCTACGAGCAGTACTTC. This encodes CASSFTSSGGSYEQYF.

The genes are TRBV7-2 and TRBJ2-3; D is possibly TRBD2 (7 bases). Germline V gene sequence: CDR1 SGHTA, CDR2 FQGNSA. This CDR3 comprises 15 residues. V lost 1 base to trimming and J lost 5 bases, with 13 bases between them. CDR3 coding DNA: TGTGCCAGCAGCTTAGTGGGGGGGCCTCAAGATACGCAGTATTTT. It is translated as CASSLVGGPQDTQYF.

V gene TRBV30 combines with J gene TRBJ2-6, with D possibly TRBD2 on 5 matching bases. Germline assignment: CDR1 GTSNPN and CDR2 SVGIG (reference sequence). The length of the CDR3 is 14 residues. Trimming left V 5 bases short and J 3 bases short, with 11 bases between. The CDR3 sequence: CAWDIGGGANVLTF. The CDR3 DNA is TGTGCCTGGGACATCGGAGGTGGGGCCAACGTCCTGACTTTC.

The chain is built from TRBV7-9 and TRBJ1-3, with D possibly TRBD1 on 6 matching bases. Trimming stripped 5 bases from V and 1 base from J, with 12 bases between. The CDR3 has 15 residues. Germline V gives CDR1 SEHNR, CDR2 FQNEAQ (reference sequence). The CDR3 sequence is CASSQRQGSGNTIYF. The CDR3 DNA reads TGTGCCAGCAGCCAGCGGCAGGGGTCTGGAAACACCATATATTTT.

This clone was seen once. The chain has TRBV11-1 and TRBJ2-1, with TRBD2 matching over 8 bases. This CDR3 region has 16 residues. V lost 5 bases to trimming and J lost 4 bases; unmatched junction nucleotides: 10. Germline loops: CDR1 SGHAT, CDR2 FQDESV (reference sequence). CDR3 amino acids: CASSRRGGGEYNEQFF. As DNA, the CDR3 is TGTGCCAGCAGCCGCCGGGGGGGCGGAGAGTACAATGAGCAGTTCTTC.

This chain joins TRBV7-9 and TRBJ2-2; 8 positions agree with TRBD2. Per the germline V gene, CDR1 is SEHNR and CDR2 is FQNEAQ (reference sequence). The CDR3 covers 15 residues. After removal of 3 bases from V and 7 bases from J, the junction contained 7 bases not matched to a gene. CDR3 nucleotides: TGTGCCAGCAGCTTTTTCGGGAGGGCTGGCGGGGAGCTGTTTTTT. Protein: CASSFFGRAGGELFF.

The chain has TRBV5-1 and TRBJ2-7; 7 bases are shared with TRBD1. V was clipped by 2 bases and J by 2 bases; unmatched bases: 7. The CDR3 totals 15 residues. Germline V lookup: CDR1 SGHRS, CDR2 YFSETQ. The CDR3 loop reads CASSLRTGSTYEQYF. Here the CDR3 DNA reads TGCGCCAGCAGCTTAAGGACAGGTTCCACCTACGAGCAGTACTTC.

Turning to this clone: One end of the junction fails to match germline, which may point to a read error. This chain joins TRBV7-7 and TRBJ2-7, with 7 bases that match TRBD2. Looked up from germline, CDR1 is SSHAT and CDR2 is FNYEAQ (reference sequence). This CDR3 has 16 amino acids. CDR3 region: CASRFSQRDTAYEQYF. The CDR3 region has the DNA TGTGCTAGCAGGTTTTCTCAGCGGGATACTGCCTACGAGCAGTACTTC.

This clone was counted a single time. The chain joins TRBV7-9 to TRBJ1-2, with 8 bases identical to TRBD1. Germline CDR1 reads SEHNR; CDR2 reads FQNEAQ (reference sequence). V dropped 5 bases and J dropped 3; count of bases not matched to a gene: 11. The CDR3 covers 16 residues. The CDR3 region has the DNA TGTGCCAGCAGCCCAGACAGGGGATCAAAGTACTATGGCTACACCTTC. This encodes CASSPDRGSKYYGYTF.

The chain carries TRBV30 and TRBJ1-6; 9 bases map to TRBD1. Germline V gives CDR1 GTSNPN, CDR2 SVGIG (reference sequence). V dropped 7 bases and J dropped 8; count of bases not matched to a gene: 6. CDR3 length: 13 residues. This chain's CDR3 is CAYTGQGYSPLHF. As DNA, the CDR3 is TGTGCCTACACGGGACAGGGATATTCACCCCTCCACTTT. Looking up the rest from reference TRBV30 and TRBJ1-6 gives the full variable domain: SQTIHQWPATLVQPVGSPLSLECTVEGTSNPNLYWYRQAAGRGLQLLFYSVGIGQISSEVPQNLSASRPQDRQFILSSKKLLLSDSGFYLCAYTGQGYSPLHFGNGTRLTVT.

The chain joins TRBV18 to TRBJ1-5; 10 nucleotides align to TRBD1. V lost 5 bases and J lost 9; bases outside the gene matches: 10. The CDR3 totals 15 residues. Germline assignment: CDR1 KGHSH and CDR2 LQKENI. The CDR3 spells CASSKGTGANGPQHF. In DNA, the CDR3 is TGTGCCAGCTCAAAGGGGACAGGGGCAAATGGGCCCCAGCATTTT.

The J gene is TRBJ1-1, the V gene TRBV7-9, with 8 bases fitting TRBD1. Trimming removed 5 bases from V and 5 bases from J; junction bases left unmatched: 7. Germline V gene lookup returns CDR1 SEHNR and CDR2 FQNEAQ (reference sequence). The CDR3 runs to 14 residues. CDR3 coding DNA: TGTGCCAGCAGCGTTGGACAGGGTGTTACTGAAGCTTTCTTT. Its protein is CASSVGQGVTEAFF. The variable domain in full, completed from reference TRBV7-9 and TRBJ1-1, reads DTGVSQNPRHKITKRGQNVTFRCDPISEHNRLYWYRQTLGQGPEFLTYFQNEAQLEKSRLLSDRFSAERPKGSFSTLEIQRTEQGDSAMYLCASSVGQGVTEAFFGQGTRLTVV.